This T cell receptor beta chain originates from a study of cytomegalovirus exposure and HLA in healthy donors (dated by TCRdb to about 2017). For context, the study as a whole: An earlier analysis of some 620 of the donors reported 250 to 300 Gb of sequence data and 117 million unique TCR beta sequences obtained from around 180 million T cells. An early release covering roughly 580 HLA-typed donors comprised roughly 300 gigabases of sequencing data and around 80 million unique TCR sequences. Of the roughly 400 genotyped donors, 81% were placed in the genetic ancestry cluster associated with self-reported Caucasian donors. The study was designed to test whether signatures of past pathogen exposure could be identified by cataloging public T cell receptors. The study profiled the T cell repertoires of hundreds of subjects by immunosequencing and related them to cytomegalovirus serostatus. A separate validation cohort of roughly 110 different subjects was used in addition to the roughly 700-subject first cohort. The study combined high-throughput TCR immunosequencing, statistical association of individual TCRs with disease status, and machine learning to predict cytomegalovirus infection status. To study patterns of TCR occurrence, a later analysis re-analyzed previously published TCR beta repertoires from 550 to 800 donors and added high-resolution HLA genotyping. In the later analysis, no new phenotypic data were used to find candidate immune exposures; instead, reliance was placed on TCR beta sequences and their occurrence across donors. In an earlier analysis of roughly 540 of the donors, high-throughput TCR beta sequencing was used to judge whether each TCR beta V gene segment behaved as functional or pseudogenic. Donor age, sex, ethnicity and CMV serostatus were compiled together with the repertoire data. A later genetic analysis took genome-wide SNP genotypes for 398 of the 666 donors and used that subset as a discovery cohort. All discovery cohort repertoires had been generated on a single sequencing platform. Both class I and class II loci were covered by HLA typing, at four-digit resolution. The number of typed donors differed by locus: about 620-630 for A, B, C, DRB1 and DQB1; some 500 for DQA1; around 610 for DPA1; and about 450 for DPB1. Because of strong linkage in the cohort, five DR-DQ haplotypes were treated as single units for association and clustering. Across approximately 400 genotyped donors of the cohort, an average of approximately 240,000 unique TCR beta nucleotide sequences per donor were sequenced, and 15% to 20% of those sequences were non-productive. Study-wide findings and limitations: Because counts were too low, roughly 16 rarely observed V segments, including chromosome 9 orphons, were excluded from the earlier analysis of around 640 of the donors. A cluster of highly shared sequence variants was judged likely to represent a technical artifact of the sequencing pipeline. According to a later analysis, most CMV-associated TCR beta chains appeared to be HLA-restricted, and the HLA associations seemed to be driven largely by CMV exposure. Compared with the roughly 720-donor mean, donors in an Asian-associated ancestry cluster had fewer N-insertions in productive TCRs, according to a later genetic analysis. In the study, around 150 TCR beta chains were listed as associated with cytomegalovirus. The authors suggested that the approach could potentially be generalized to other disease states and immunological phenotypes. This cohort had only TCR beta chains sequenced, and the lack of alpha or paired-chain data limited which features could be detected. V-gene and J-gene trimming of TCR beta chains was associated with a missense DCLRE1C variant in a later genetic analysis, and the association was replicated in an independent cohort. Presence/absence analyses assumed roughly uniform sequencing depth across donors, an assumption that may not hold. Immune exposure information for the cohort was limited to CMV serostatus. Some IMGT-functional V segments, including TRBV6-2 and TRBV6-3, could not be told apart with the 87-base-pair reads, so those segments were excluded. In an earlier analysis of around 600 of the donors, most TCR beta V segments appeared in productive rearrangements about 87% or about 30% of the time, broadly matching IMGT annotations. In a later analysis, HLA-associated TCR beta chains were found to be more clonally expanded and to have lower generation probabilities than equally common non-associated chains. Strong co-occurrence of HLA alleles, especially DR and DQ, made assigning TCR associations to individual alleles difficult. A later analysis associated roughly 17,000 TCR beta sequences with specific HLA alleles at a false discovery rate of 0.05. While some public TCRs were present in many individuals, most TCR sequences turned up only very rarely across donors. Linkage disequilibrium might explain the correlated functional status among segregating V segments, but an unknown experimental factor could not be ruled out. Several of the top co-occurrence clusters appeared to be linked to parvovirus B19, influenza, CMV and Epstein-Barr virus, according to a later analysis. In a later analysis, the rate of TCR association differed among HLA loci, with DRB1 alleles having the most associated TCRs and HLA-C alleles having the fewest. Because HLA typing was missing for some donors at each locus, association tests included only the typed subset. Cytomegalovirus status was reported to be diagnosed by the classifier with high specificity and sensitivity in both the original and validation cohorts. A further reported finding was that TCR beta sequences accurately predicted the HLA-A and HLA-B alleles for most subjects in the first cohort. In vitro tests confirmed that three of the cytomegalovirus-associated TCR beta chains recognize cytomegalovirus antigens.

The cohort was made up of 500 to 800 healthy bone marrow donors. All cohort members were sampled while nominally healthy, although unrecorded immune exposures were likely present. The donor was CMV seronegative and was included in the group of 352 seronegative cohort members. Every donor gave a peripheral blood sample, and the peripheral blood mononuclear cells from that sample were used for TCR beta sequencing. Genomic DNA extraction from the blood cell samples was performed with the Qiagen DNeasy Blood Extraction Kit. Notes on this clone: The antigen it recognizes is unknown. It has no much larger one-base neighbor in the sample; base qualities were not kept.

Libraries were built with the immunoSEQ multiplex PCR assay. For the multiplex PCR, a mixture combining 60 forward primers for TCR Vbeta segments and 13 reverse primers for TCR Jbeta segments was used. A multiplex PCR assay on genomic DNA amplified the CDR3 region of rearranged TCR beta genes. On the Illumina HiSeq System, the amplified TCR beta libraries were sequenced as 87-base-pair reads. Turning to the authors' computational methods: A later analysis counted tens of millions of unique TCR beta chains across the 666 repertoires, and around 9.9 million of these chains were shared by at least two donors. Raw reads were error-corrected and collapsed into unique sequences with a nearest-neighbor algorithm that merged closely related sequences to remove PCR and sequencing errors. To assign V, D and J gene segments, CDR3 sequences were aligned to IMGT reference sequences. For a sequence to be retained, at least a six-nucleotide match to both a V gene segment and a J gene segment was required. Rearrangements were classified as productive when the CDR3 lacked stop codons and remained in frame with V and J, and all other rearrangements were classified as non-productive. CDR3 was defined according to IMGT convention as the region running from the second conserved V-encoded cysteine to the conserved J-encoded phenylalanine. In an earlier analysis of around 640 of the donors, sequences lacking an unambiguous match to a single V gene segment were excluded. In an earlier analysis of roughly 500 of the donors, V segments were called functional above 56.7% productive rearrangements and were called segregating when the between-donor standard deviation exceeded 5%. A statistical classification framework was built for diagnosing cytomegalovirus status from the catalog of TCR beta chain sequences. A later analysis assigned V and J genes by comparing TCR nucleotide sequences with IMGT/GENE-DB human TR gene sequences. In a later analysis, CDR3 sequences and most-parsimonious VDJ recombination scenarios were assigned using the TCRdist pipeline. In a later analysis, each TCR beta chain was defined by its CDR3 amino acid sequence together with its V-gene family, and reads lacking a unique V-gene family were excluded. In a later analysis, a few hundred highly shared, low-generation-probability nucleotide sequences were removed to address suspected cross-contamination and a sequencing artifact. In a later analysis, a clonal expansion index for each public chain was calculated from normalized within-repertoire ranks of inferred template counts. A later analysis computed generation probabilities with a VDJ recombination model fitted to out-of-frame rearrangements, and checked the results against IGoR. A later analysis scored TCR-TCR, TCR-HLA and TCR-CMV co-occurrence with hypergeometric tests, applying a repertoire-size bias correction to TCR pairs. To estimate false discovery rates, a later analysis permuted the HLA or CMV assignments 20 times. In a later analysis, co-occurring TCRs were grouped with DBSCAN, and TCRdist sequence similarity was added when clustering was performed within HLA-allele-positive subsets. Co-occurrence clustering excluded repertoires with fewer than 30,000 or more than 120,000 public chains, plus five with anomalous nucleotide sharing. The table was pulled from immuneACCESS by TCRdb, which kept in-frame rearrangements only. Such tables lose some clones; where checked, under half of the loss comes from unresolved V genes, and the rest has no known cause. V and J calls and clone size follow that table, whereas D and trimming were derived from the DNA. Across this sample there are about 160,000 clones, with 70% to 90% seen only once. The ten largest clones represent approximately 2% of the sample.

The CDR1 and CDR2 encoded by the germline V gene (reference sequence) are SGHKS and YYEKEE. The CDR3 starts with the cysteine, ends with the phenylalanine, and has 15 residues. Just the 45-base CDR3 DNA is kept, in frame starting at base 1. At the junction V is shortened by 1 base and J by 2 bases, with 11 bases in between. Sequencing was done on a sample of PBMCs. The TCR comes from a young woman in good health and CMV-seronegative. The chain links TRBV5-5 with TRBJ2-3; no D segment can be confidently identified. The DNA sequence follows: TGTGCCAGCAGCTTGAACGCGCGTCCCACAGATACGCAGTATTTT. This yields the protein CASSLNARPTDTQYF.